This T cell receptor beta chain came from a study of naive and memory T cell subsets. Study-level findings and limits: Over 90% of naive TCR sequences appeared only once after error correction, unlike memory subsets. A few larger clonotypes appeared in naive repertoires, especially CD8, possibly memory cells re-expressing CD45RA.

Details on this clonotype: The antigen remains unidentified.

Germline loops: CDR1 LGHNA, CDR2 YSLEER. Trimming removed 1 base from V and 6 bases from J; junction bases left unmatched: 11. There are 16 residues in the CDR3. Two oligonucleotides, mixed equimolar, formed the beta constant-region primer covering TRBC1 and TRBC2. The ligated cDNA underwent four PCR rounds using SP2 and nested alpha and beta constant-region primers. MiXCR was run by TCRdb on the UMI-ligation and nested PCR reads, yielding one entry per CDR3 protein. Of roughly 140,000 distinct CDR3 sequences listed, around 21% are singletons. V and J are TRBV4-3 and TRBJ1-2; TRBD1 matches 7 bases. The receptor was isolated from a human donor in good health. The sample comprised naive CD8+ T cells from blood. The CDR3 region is CASSQVRGFVIHGYTF. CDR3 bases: TGCGCCAGCAGCCAAGTCAGGGGGTTTGTGATCCATGGCTACACCTTC.